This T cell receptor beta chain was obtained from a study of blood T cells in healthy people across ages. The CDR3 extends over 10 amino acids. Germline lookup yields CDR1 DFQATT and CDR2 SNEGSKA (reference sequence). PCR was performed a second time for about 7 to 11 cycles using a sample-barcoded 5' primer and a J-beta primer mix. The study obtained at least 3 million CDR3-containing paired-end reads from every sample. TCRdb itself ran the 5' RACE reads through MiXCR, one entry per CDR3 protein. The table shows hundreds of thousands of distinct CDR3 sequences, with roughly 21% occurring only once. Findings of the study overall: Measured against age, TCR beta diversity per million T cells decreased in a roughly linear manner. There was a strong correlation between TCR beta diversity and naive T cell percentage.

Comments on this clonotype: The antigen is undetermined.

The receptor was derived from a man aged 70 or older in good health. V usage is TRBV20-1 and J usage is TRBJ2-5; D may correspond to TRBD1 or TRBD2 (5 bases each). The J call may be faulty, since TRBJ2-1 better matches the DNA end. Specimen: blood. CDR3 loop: CSVGENEQFF. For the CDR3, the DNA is TGCAGTGTGGGGGAAAATGAGCAGTTCTTC.